The T cell receptor (beta chain) under discussion was sequenced for a study of T cell responses to AZD1222 COVID-19 vaccine. Trimming stripped 4 bases from V and 8 bases from J, with 14 bases between. Germline V gene sequence: CDR1 SQVTM, CDR2 ANQGSEA. This CDR3 region has 12 residues. The assay was immunoSEQ multiplex PCR, and TCRdb's table has in-frame clones only and misses some. Here the sample spans about 120,000 clones, roughly 91% being singletons. Notes on this clone: What it binds is unknown.

Study-wide results and caveats: Baseline testing showed seropositivity in only five or six AZD1222 recipients. Clonal diversity was possibly underestimated; the donors were predominantly white British and more often female. No day 14 peak samples; only post-peak repertoires were characterized. Within unmutated variant regions lay the reported targets of nearly half of spike-specific TCRs.

The chain links TRBV29-1 to TRBJ1-2, with a weak D call TRBD1 (6 bases). The TCR was taken from an adult in good health. This specimen was peripheral blood, taken on day 0 of MenACWY control vaccination. CDR3 nucleotides: TGCAGCGTTGGAGGGGGGGAAAAGGGCTACACCTTC. It encodes CSVGGGEKGYTF.